This T cell receptor (beta chain) was sequenced during a study of T cell responses to AZD1222 COVID-19 vaccine. V trimming: 5 bases; J trimming: 0 bases; junction bases outside the gene matches: 5. Germline assignment: CDR1 SEHNR and CDR2 FQNEAQ (reference sequence). The CDR3 totals 17 residues. TCRdb's table, derived via immunoSEQ multiplex PCR, lists solely in-frame clones and lacks some. This repertoire shows more than 85,000 clones, roughly 82% found once; its top ten account for less than 6%. This clone was detected only a few times. This TCR was sampled from an adult in good health. The sequencing used peripheral blood, collected on day 0 of AZD1222 vaccination. This rearrangement joins TRBV7-9 to TRBJ2-4; 12 bases align to TRBD2. This CDR3 is CASSPASGGAAKNIQYF. The CDR3, as DNA: TGTGCCAGCAGCCCGGCTAGCGGGGGGGCAGCCAAAAACATTCAGTACTTC.